This TCR beta chain stems from a study of Graves' ophthalmopathy and Graves' hyperthyroidism. Study in general: Untreated patients at initial diagnosis provided peripheral blood.

Beta-chain TCR CDR3 regions were amplified from RNA transcripts. RT-PCR in the first round used HTBI primers; a second-round multiplex PCR followed. Via MiXCR, TCRdb re-called the multiplex PCR reads, giving one row per CDR3 protein. The table includes over 650,000 distinct CDR3 sequences, over 40% detected once. This clonotype came up once. Its antigen is still unknown. Regarding the study as a whole: Blood repertoires reportedly contained most expanded thyroid clonotypes above 0.001 frequency. The model achieved 70.59% sensitivity and 72% to 85% specificity for ophthalmopathy progression.

The CDR3 is 12 amino acids. Germline assignment: CDR1 ENHRY and CDR2 SYGVKD. The junction had 6 bases not matched to a gene; V was cut back by 4 bases and J by 10 bases. The source of the PBMCs was around 9 ml of fresh peripheral blood. This rearrangement joins TRBV10-3 to TRBJ1-1; 7 bases are shared with TRBD1. What was sequenced was peripheral blood. The origin of this receptor is an adult man with Graves' ophthalmopathy. The CDR3 DNA reads as TGTGCCATCAGTGGGCCGGGACAGAGAGCTTTCTTT. This codes for CAISGPGQRAFF.